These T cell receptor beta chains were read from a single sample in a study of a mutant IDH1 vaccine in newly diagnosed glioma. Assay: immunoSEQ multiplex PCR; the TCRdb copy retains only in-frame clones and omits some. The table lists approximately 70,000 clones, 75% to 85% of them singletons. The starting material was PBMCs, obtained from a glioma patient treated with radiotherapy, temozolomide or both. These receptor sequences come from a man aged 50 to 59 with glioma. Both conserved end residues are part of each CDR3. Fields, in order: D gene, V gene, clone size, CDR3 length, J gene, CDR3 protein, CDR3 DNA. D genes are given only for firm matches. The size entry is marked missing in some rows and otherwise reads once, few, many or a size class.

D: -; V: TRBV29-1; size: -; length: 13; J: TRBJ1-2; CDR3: CSATKTGAYGYTF; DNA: TGCAGCGCAACAAAGACAGGCGCCTATGGCTACACCTTC
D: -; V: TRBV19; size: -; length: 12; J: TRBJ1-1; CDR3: CASINMNTEAFF; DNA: TGTGCCAGTATTAATATGAACACTGAAGCTTTCTTT
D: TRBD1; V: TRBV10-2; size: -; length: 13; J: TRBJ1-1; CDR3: CASKGQGNTEAFF; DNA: TGCGCCAGCAAAGGACAGGGGAACACTGAAGCTTTCTTT
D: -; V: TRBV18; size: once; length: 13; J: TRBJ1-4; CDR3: CASSLAGREKLFF; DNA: TGTGCCAGCTCACTGGCAGGACGTGAAAAACTGTTTTTT
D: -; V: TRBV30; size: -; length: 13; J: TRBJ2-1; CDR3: CAWSVLRYNEQFF; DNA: TGTGCCTGGAGTGTCCTCAGGTACAATGAGCAGTTCTTC
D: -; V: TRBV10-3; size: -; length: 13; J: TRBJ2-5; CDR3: CATQTELVETQYF; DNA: TGTGCCACACAGACAGAACTCGTAGAGACCCAGTACTTC
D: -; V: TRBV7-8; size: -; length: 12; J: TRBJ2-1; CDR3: CASSSGANEQFF; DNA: TGTGCCAGCAGCTCTGGGGCGAATGAGCAGTTCTTC
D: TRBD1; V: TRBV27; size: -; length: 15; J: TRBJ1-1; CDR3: CASRPRQGVVTEAFF; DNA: TGTGCCAGCAGACCCCGACAGGGCGTTGTCACTGAAGCTTTCTTT
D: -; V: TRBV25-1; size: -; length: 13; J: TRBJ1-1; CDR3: CASSENTNTEAFF; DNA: TGTGCCAGCAGTGAAAATACGAACACTGAAGCTTTCTTT
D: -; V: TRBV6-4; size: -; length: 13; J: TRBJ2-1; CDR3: CASSDGTASEQFF; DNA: TGTGCCAGCAGTGACGGGACTGCAAGTGAGCAGTTCTTC
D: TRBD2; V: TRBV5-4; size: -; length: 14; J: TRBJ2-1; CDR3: CASSLMTSGGAMLF; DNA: TGTGCCAGCAGCTTGATGACTAGCGGGGGGGCCATGCTCTTC
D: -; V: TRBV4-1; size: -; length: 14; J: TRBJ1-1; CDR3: CASSQDRTNTEAFF; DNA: TGCGCCAGCAGCCAAGATCGCACGAACACTGAAGCTTTCTTT
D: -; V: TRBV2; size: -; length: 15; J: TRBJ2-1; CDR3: CASRDQGHPQDEQFF; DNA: TGTGCCAGCAGGGACCAGGGTCATCCGCAGGATGAGCAGTTCTTC
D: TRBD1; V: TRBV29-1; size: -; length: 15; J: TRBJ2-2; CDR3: CSVEVRGTNTGELFF; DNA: TGCAGCGTTGAGGTCAGGGGGACGAACACCGGGGAGCTGTTTTTT
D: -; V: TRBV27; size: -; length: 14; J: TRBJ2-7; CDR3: CASSLLAPGYEQYF; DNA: TGTGCCAGCAGTTTACTGGCCCCGGGGTACGAGCAGTACTTC
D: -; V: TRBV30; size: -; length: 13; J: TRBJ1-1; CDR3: CAWSVVVGGEAFF; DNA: TGTGCCTGGAGTGTTGTGGTAGGAGGTGAAGCTTTCTTT
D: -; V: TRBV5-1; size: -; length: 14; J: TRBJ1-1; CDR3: CASSRPETGTEAFF; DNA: TGCGCCAGCAGCCGCCCGGAGACTGGGACTGAAGCTTTCTTT
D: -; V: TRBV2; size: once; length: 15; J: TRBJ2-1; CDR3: CASFLTANSYNEQFF; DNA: TGTGCCAGCTTCCTGACGGCGAACTCCTACAATGAGCAGTTCTTC
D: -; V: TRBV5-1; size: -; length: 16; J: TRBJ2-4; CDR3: CASSLMPASRENIQYF; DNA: TGCGCCAGCAGCTTGATGCCCGCCTCCCGGGAAAACATTCAGTACTTC
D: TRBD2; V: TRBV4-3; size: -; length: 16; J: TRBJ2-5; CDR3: CASSRGTAGGSETQYF; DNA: TGCGCCAGCAGCCGGGGAACAGCGGGGGGGTCGGAGACCCAGTACTTC
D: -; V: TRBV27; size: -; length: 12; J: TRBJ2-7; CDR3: CASGIRGGEQYF; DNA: TGTGCCAGCGGAATCCGAGGGGGCGAGCAGTACTTC
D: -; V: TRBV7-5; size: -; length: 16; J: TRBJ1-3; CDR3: CARSRPGPRSGNTIYF; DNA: TGTGCCAGAAGCCGTCCCGGGCCGCGGTCTGGAAACACCATATATTTT
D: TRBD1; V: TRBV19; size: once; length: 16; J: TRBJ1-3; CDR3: CASSGLGQISGNTIYF; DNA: TGTGCCAGTAGTGGTTTGGGACAGATCTCTGGAAACACCATATATTTT
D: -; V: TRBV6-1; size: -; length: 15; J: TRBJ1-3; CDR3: CASRVQESSGNTIYF; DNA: TGTGCCAGCCGAGTACAGGAGAGCTCTGGAAACACCATATATTTT
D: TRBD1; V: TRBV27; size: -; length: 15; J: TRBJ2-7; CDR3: CASSSPGQGGHEQYF; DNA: TGTGCCAGCAGCTCTCCGGGACAGGGAGGCCACGAGCAGTACTTC
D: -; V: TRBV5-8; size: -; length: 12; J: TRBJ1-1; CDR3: CASRILNTEAFF; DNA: TGTGCCAGCAGAATTTTGAACACTGAAGCTTTCTTT
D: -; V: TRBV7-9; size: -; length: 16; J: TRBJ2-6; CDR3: CASSLGGGTGANVLTF; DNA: TGTGCCAGCAGCTTAGGCGGGGGCACAGGGGCCAACGTCCTGACTTTC
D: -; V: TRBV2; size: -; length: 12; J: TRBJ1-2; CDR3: CATRLEGPGYTF; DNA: TGTGCCACCCGACTGGAGGGTCCTGGCTACACCTTC